Following are 12 T cell receptor beta chains from one sample sequenced in a study of OX40 agonist ivuxolimab in advanced cancers. The data were produced by immunoSEQ multiplex PCR, yet TCRdb's version contains in-frame clones alone and is incomplete. The repertoire includes fewer than 50,000 clones, 92% of them detected once, and 8% to 10% sits in the top ten. Sequences were derived from CD4+ or CD8+ T cells sorted from blood, sampled in a trial of the OX40 agonist ivuxolimab. The receptors were sampled from an adult with an advanced solid tumor such as melanoma, head and neck, liver or kidney cancer.

The genes are TRBV19 and TRBJ2-3, with D perhaps TRBD1 or TRBD2 (5 bases each). Trimming took off 2 bases at V and 2 bases at J, with 11 bases between the two ends. Germline assignment: CDR1 LNHDA and CDR2 SQIVND (reference sequence). The CDR3 length is 15 residues. The CDR3 is CASSIRDPYTDTQYF. CDR3 nucleotides: TGTGCCAGTAGTATACGGGACCCTTACACAGATACGCAGTATTTT.

DNA of the CDR3: TGTGCCAGCAGCCACGGACTAGCGGGGGCCGATGAGCAGTTCTTC. Protein: CASSHGLAGADEQFF. The rearrangement joins TRBV7-9 to TRBJ2-1; 13 nucleotides line up with TRBD2. Germline V gene lookup returns CDR1 SEHNR and CDR2 FQNEAQ (reference sequence). The CDR3 contains 15 residues. V dropped 5 bases and J dropped 8; count of bases not matched to a gene: 6.

The chain combines TRBV27 with TRBJ2-1, with 13 bases aligning to TRBD2. The CDR3 totals 17 residues. The germline gives CDR1 MNHEY, CDR2 SMNVEV (reference sequence). The V gene end was trimmed by 5 bases and the J gene end by 7 bases; junction bases not matched to a gene: 11. The CDR3 DNA sequence: TGTGCCAGCAGTCCCGGGACTAGCGGGATCCCGGGGAATGAGCAGTTCTTC. Its protein product is CASSPGTSGIPGNEQFF.

The gene calls are TRBV28 and TRBJ2-7; 7 bases are a match to TRBD2. This CDR3 spans 14 amino acids. Trimming at V came to 3 bases and at J to 4 bases, leaving 6 bases not matched to a gene. Germline CDR1 MDHEN, CDR2 SYDVKM. The CDR3 DNA sequence: TGTGCCAGCAGTTTGTCCGGACTAGGGTACGAGCAGTACTTC. As protein: CASSLSGLGYEQYF.

This chain uses TRBV9 with TRBJ2-1, with D perhaps assigned TRBD1 or TRBD2 (5 bases each). The CDR3 is made up of 16 amino acids. Trimming took 2 bases from V and 1 from J, leaving 13 bases between them. The germline V gene encodes CDR1 SGDLS and CDR2 YYNGEE. CDR3 DNA sequence: TGTGCCAGCAGCGTCGGGGCCGTGGGGTCCTACAATGAGCAGTTCTTC. Its translation: CASSVGAVGSYNEQFF. Together with reference TRBV9 and TRBJ2-1, the CDR3 gives the full variable domain: DSGVTQTPKHLITATGQRVTLRCSPRSGDLSVYWYQQSLDQGLQFLIQYYNGEERAKGNILERFSAQQFPDLHSELNLSSLELGDSALYFCASSVGAVGSYNEQFFGPGTRLTVL.

The J gene is TRBJ2-7, the V gene TRBV5-6; 8 bases map to TRBD1. This CDR3 contains 15 residues. Germline CDR1 SGHDT, CDR2 YYEEEE. The V gene end was trimmed by 1 base and the J gene end by 3 bases; junction bases not matched to a gene: 6. CDR3 protein: CASSLSWTGHYEQYF. The CDR3 nucleotides are TGTGCCAGCAGCTTGTCTTGGACAGGGCACTACGAGCAGTACTTC.

This chain links TRBV27 with TRBJ2-1; unclear D gene. Trimming took 0 bases from V and 4 from J, leaving 4 bases between them. CDR3 length equals 13 residues. Germline V gene sequence: CDR1 MNHEY, CDR2 SMNVEV (reference sequence). The CDR3 is CASSLSAYNEQFF. CDR3 in DNA: TGTGCCAGCAGTTTATCGGCATACAATGAGCAGTTCTTC.

The chain couples TRBV7-9 to TRBJ1-2; D gene unclear. This CDR3 region has 12 residues. Germline V gene data show CDR1 as SEHNR and CDR2 as FQNEAQ (reference sequence). V was shortened by 5 bases and J by 4 bases, with 8 bases between the two germline ends. CDR3 sequence: CASSPASYGYTF. CDR3 bases: TGTGCCAGCAGCCCGGCTTCCTATGGCTACACCTTC.

The V call is TRBV5-1, the J call TRBJ2-1; D gene unclear. The CDR3 length is 14 residues. Trimming took 5 bases from V and 4 from J, leaving 13 bases between them. Germline V gene lookup returns CDR1 SGHRS and CDR2 YFSETQ. The CDR3 here is CASRETPFYNEQFF. The CDR3 DNA sequence: TGCGCCAGCAGAGAGACCCCTTTTTACAATGAGCAGTTCTTC.

The chain combines TRBV7-9 with TRBJ2-5; 7 bases fit TRBD1. V was pared by 2 bases and J by 4 bases, with 7 bases of the junction left unmatched. The CDR3 consists of 15 residues. Per germline, CDR1 SEHNR and CDR2 FQNEAQ (reference sequence). This CDR3 reads CASSLLQGVGETQYF. The CDR3 DNA reads TGTGCCAGCAGCTTATTGCAGGGGGTAGGAGAGACCCAGTACTTC.

For the CDR3, the DNA is TGTGCCAGCACCGGTGGGGTTTCCTACGAGCAGTACTTC. Protein: CASTGGVSYEQYF. The V and J genes are TRBV11-2 and TRBJ2-7; no definite D call. The germline gives CDR1 SGHAT, CDR2 FQNNGV. CDR3 length: 13 amino acids. The V end was cut by 7 bases, the J end by 1 base, with 11 bases between.

The gene calls are TRBV27 and TRBJ1-6; no clear D gene. This CDR3 has 17 amino acids. From germline, CDR1 is MNHEY and CDR2 SMNVEV (reference sequence). V was pared by 2 bases and J by 7 bases, with 18 bases between. This CDR3 reads CASSLHPFSAFNSPLHF. As DNA, the CDR3 is TGTGCCAGCAGTTTACATCCCTTTTCCGCATTCAATTCACCCCTCCACTTT.